The entry below gives a single T cell receptor (beta chain) sequence along with its context. What it binds is unknown. Researchers prepared the TRB cDNA libraries using 5' RACE with UMI labels. TCRdb reworked the 5' RACE reads into one entry per CDR3 protein, no DNA. Across 90,000 to 100,000 distinct CDR3 sequences, the top ten clones capture 1.5% to 2% of the sample. This record comes from a study of CXCR3-negative and CXCR3-positive naive CD8 T cells. General study results and limits: Partly lower CXCR3 expression followed cryopreservation, and most assays relied on fresh PBMCs. Diversity ran similarly high across both naive subsets but far lower in memory CD8+ cells. When CXCR3-positive naive cells were set against CXCR3-negative naive cells, the former had more hydrophobic TRB CDR3s.

Germline values: CDR1 SQVTM, CDR2 ANQGSEA. This CDR3 region has 13 residues. The sorter processed each CD8+ T cell subset in triplicate at some 300,000 cells apiece. The chain has TRBV29-1 and TRBJ2-2; TCRdb proposes TRBD1, but this gene call is untestable without DNA. This clonotype was sampled from a human donor in good health. Some clones in this sample may be carry-over from other donors' samples. The source material was naive CXCR3- CD8+ T cells from blood. Subset in this sample: CD45RO-CCR7+CD27+CD95- naive CD8+ T cells lacking CXCR3 (TNR3-). The CDR3 spells CSVGTGGSGELFF.